Following are 25 T cell receptor beta chains from one sample sequenced in a study of T cell changes during pregnancy in multiple sclerosis. Here immunoSEQ multiplex PCR was the method, and the copy in TCRdb shows in-frame clones only, minus some. The sample lists over 45,000 clones; under 95% were seen once. The sequenced sample was CD4+ T cells from peripheral blood mononuclear cells, obtained in the second trimester of pregnancy. Receptors originate from a female donor with multiple sclerosis, enrolled in a pregnancy study.

The CDR3 DNA sequence: TGTGCCAGCAGCTTAGGGGGGCAGCGGAATGAGCAGTTCTTC. Amino acids: CASSLGGQRNEQFF. The gene calls are TRBV11-3 and TRBJ2-1; the D gene is possibly TRBD1 (6 bases). V dropped 1 base and J dropped 7 bases, with 11 bases sitting between them. CDR1 is SGHNT, CDR2 YENEEA, per germline. The CDR3 spans 14 residues.

This clone was detected once. The chain links TRBV28 to TRBJ2-3; 7 bases align to TRBD1. J lost 1 base, V lost 10 bases, and 8 bases had no gene match. The CDR3 runs to 14 residues. CDR1 and CDR2 from the germline V gene are MDHEN and SYDVKM. The CDR3 protein is CAIGTGTGTDTQYF. The CDR3 DNA is TGTGCCATCGGAACCGGGACAGGCACAGATACGCAGTATTTT.

This clone has a single count. This rearrangement joins TRBV27 to TRBJ2-2; tentatively, D is TRBD2 (5 bases). Germline lookup yields CDR1 MNHEY and CDR2 SMNVEV (reference sequence). V lost 4 bases and J 6 bases, leaving 15 bases between the germline ends. This CDR3 is built from 15 residues. The CDR3 spells CASSWELGLPGELFF. The DNA for the CDR3 is TGTGCCAGCAGTTGGGAGTTGGGTCTTCCCGGGGAGCTGTTTTTT.

This chain links TRBV29-1 with TRBJ2-7, with D hard to call. This CDR3 has 13 amino acids. Germline V gene data show CDR1 as SQVTM and CDR2 as ANQGSEA. V shed 6 bases and J shed 0 bases, with 12 bases lying between them. The CDR3 sequence is CSVTGPSSYEQYF. CDR3 DNA sequence: TGCAGCGTCACGGGTCCGAGCTCCTACGAGCAGTACTTC.

The chain combines TRBV19 with TRBJ1-6; 11 bases are shared with TRBD1. With 2 bases clipped from V and 9 bases from J, the junction kept 3 bases outside the gene matches. Germline V gene lookup returns CDR1 LNHDA and CDR2 SQIVND (reference sequence). This CDR3 is 15 amino acids long. The DNA for the CDR3 is TGTGCCAGTAGTATACCGGGACAGGGGGTTTCACCCCTCCACTTT. Its translation is CASSIPGQGVSPLHF.

CDR3 region: CATSRGGETQYF. CDR3 bases: TGTGCCACTAGCCGAGGTGGAGAGACCCAGTACTTC. The chain links TRBV19 to TRBJ2-5; TRBD2 is a possible D gene (5 bases). Germline CDR1 LNHDA, CDR2 SQIVND (reference sequence). The ends were cut back, 10 bases at V and 4 bases at J, with 13 bases in the middle. This CDR3 has 12 amino acids.

This sequence joins TRBV11-2 and TRBJ2-7, with D tentatively TRBD1 (5 bases). The ends were cut back, 2 bases at V and 2 bases at J, with 7 bases in the middle. The CDR3 has 13 residues. CDR1 is SGHAT, CDR2 FQNNGV, per germline. The chain's CDR3 is CASSLRQPYEQYF. The CDR3 nucleotides read TGTGCCAGCAGCTTAAGACAGCCCTACGAGCAGTACTTC. Supplemented by reference TRBV11-2 and TRBJ2-7, the full variable domain reads EAGVAQSPRYKIIEKRQSVAFWCNPISGHATLYWYQQILGQGPKLLIQFQNNGVVDDSQLPKDRFSAERLKGVDSTLKIQPAKLEDSAVYLCASSLRQPYEQYFGPGTRLTVT.

The chain is built from TRBV18 and TRBJ1-1; 8 nucleotides match TRBD1. With V trimmed by 6 bases and J by 0 bases, 9 bases remained unmatched. CDR3 length: 16 amino acids. The germline V gene encodes CDR1 KGHSH and CDR2 LQKENI. DNA of the CDR3: TGTGCCAGCTCGCCTTACAGGGGGGGCATGAACACTGAAGCTTTCTTT. It codes for CASSPYRGGMNTEAFF.

CDR3 amino acids: CASSLGGTGATEQFF. In DNA, the CDR3 is TGTGCCAGCAGTTTAGGCGGGACAGGGGCTACTGAGCAGTTCTTC. The gene calls are TRBV27 and TRBJ2-1; 10 bases agree with TRBD1. V was clipped by 2 bases and J by 9 bases; unmatched bases: 7. This CDR3 region has 15 residues. In germline, CDR1 is MNHEY, CDR2 SMNVEV (reference sequence).

The chain is built from TRBV28 and TRBJ2-7; TRBD2 aligns across 8 bases. Looked up from germline, CDR1 is MDHEN and CDR2 is SYDVKM. The CDR3 contains 16 residues. J gave up 0 bases and V 5 bases, and 9 bases lay outside the gene matches. The CDR3 coding sequence is TGTGCCAGCAGTACTCTCGGGGGGGGTTTCTCCTACGAGCAGTACTTC. Protein: CASSTLGGGFSYEQYF.

The V gene is TRBV7-9, the J gene TRBJ2-5; TRBD2 matches at 11 bases. Germline V gives CDR1 SEHNR, CDR2 FQNEAQ (reference sequence). V was clipped by 6 bases and J by 1 base; unmatched bases: 7. The CDR3 runs to 16 residues. CDR3 protein: CASSTELAGVQETQYF. CDR3 DNA: TGTGCCAGCAGTACAGAACTAGCGGGAGTCCAAGAGACCCAGTACTTC.

The chain is built from TRBV19 and TRBJ1-1; no definite D call. From germline, CDR1 is LNHDA and CDR2 SQIVND (reference sequence). Trimming removed 4 bases at V and 1 base at J, with 13 bases between. This CDR3 region has 15 residues. The CDR3 coding sequence is TGTGCCAGTAGTAAGGACCCGGGAGGGAACACTGAAGCTTTCTTT. This encodes CASSKDPGGNTEAFF.

The rearrangement joins TRBV6-1 to TRBJ1-4; TRBD1 agrees at 9 bases. CDR1 is MNHNS, CDR2 SASEGT, per germline. J gave up 6 bases and V 5 bases, and 4 bases lay outside the gene matches. This CDR3 spans 14 amino acids. CDR3 sequence: CASSKRDRDEKLFF. CDR3 DNA: TGTGCCAGCAGTAAGCGGGACAGGGATGAAAAACTGTTTTTT.

The chain combines TRBV9 with TRBJ1-4, with a weak D call TRBD1 (5 bases). The germline gives CDR1 SGDLS, CDR2 YYNGEE. The CDR3 spans 14 residues. V lost 3 bases and J lost 7, with 13 bases in between. The CDR3 is CASSAGYMAEKLFF. CDR3 nucleotide sequence: TGTGCCAGCAGCGCAGGGTATATGGCTGAAAAACTGTTTTTT.

The chain employs TRBV2 and TRBJ1-2, with 7 bases fitting TRBD1. CDR1 is SNHLY and CDR2 is FYNNEI in the germline V gene. The CDR3 length is 14 residues. V shed 7 bases, J shed 6 bases, and the junction held 11 bases outside the gene matches. CDR3 amino acids: CASTEGRQGHGYTF. Written as DNA, the CDR3 is TGTGCCAGCACTGAGGGCCGACAGGGTCATGGCTACACCTTC.

This chain uses TRBV2 with TRBJ1-2, with 10 nucleotides matching TRBD1. The CDR3 is 12 residues long. Trimming removed 7 bases from V and 8 bases from J; junction bases left unmatched: 4. In germline, CDR1 is SNHLY, CDR2 FYNNEI. CDR3: CASNGQGDGYTF. In DNA form, the CDR3 reads TGTGCCAGCAACGGACAGGGGGACGGCTACACCTTC.

The rearrangement joins TRBV2 to TRBJ2-5; 10 nucleotides align to TRBD2. The CDR3 contains 14 residues. Germline assignment: CDR1 SNHLY and CDR2 FYNNEI. V trimming: 11 bases; J trimming: 1 base; junction bases outside the gene matches: 7. The chain's CDR3 is CACSTSGLQETQYF. The CDR3 bases are TGTGCCTGTTCGACTAGCGGGCTCCAAGAGACCCAGTACTTC.

The gene calls are TRBV19 and TRBJ2-3, with unresolved D. V shed 0 bases and J shed 5 bases, with 3 bases lying between them. The CDR3 has 12 amino acids. Germline values: CDR1 LNHDA, CDR2 SQIVND (reference sequence). This chain's CDR3 is CASSIDLDTQYF. In nucleotides, the CDR3 is TGTGCCAGTAGTATAGATCTAGATACGCAGTATTTT.

In the case of this clone: Additional DNA sequences in this sample encode the identical CDR3. The genes are TRBV5-4 and TRBJ2-3, with D possibly matching TRBD2 (7 bases). V shed 5 bases and J shed 0 bases, with 10 bases lying between them. Per germline, CDR1 SGHNT and CDR2 YYREEE (reference sequence). CDR3 length equals 14 residues. The CDR3 DNA follows: TGTGCCAGCAGGCGGGGGCCCAGCACAGATACGCAGTATTTT. As protein: CASRRGPSTDTQYF.

J is TRBJ1-4 and V is TRBV6-1; D ambiguous. The CDR3 has 13 amino acids. V was clipped by 4 bases and J by 8 bases, with 11 bases between them. Germline assignment: CDR1 MNHNS and CDR2 SASEGT. CDR3 residues: CASSGTSAEKLFF. The CDR3 coding sequence is TGTGCCAGCAGTGGAACAAGCGCGGAAAAACTGTTTTTT.

This chain joins TRBV14 and TRBJ1-2; maybe TRBD1 (5 bases). Trimming left V 5 bases short and J 4 bases short, with 11 bases between. This CDR3 is 13 amino acids long. Per germline, CDR1 SGHDN and CDR2 FVKESK. CDR3 nucleotides: TGTGCCAGCAGCGAGACAGCGCTCTATGGCTACACCTTC. This codes for CASSETALYGYTF. Filled out from reference TRBV14 and TRBJ1-2, the complete variable domain reads EAGVTQFPSHSVIEKGQTVTLRCDPISGHDNLYWYRRVMGKEIKFLLHFVKESKQDESGMPNNRFLAERTGGTYSTLKVQPAELEDSGVYFCASSETALYGYTFGSGTRLTVV.

V is TRBV19 and J is TRBJ2-2; 7 positions match TRBD2. Germline CDR1 LNHDA, CDR2 SQIVND (reference sequence). This CDR3 region has 17 residues. Losses at the gene ends were 1 base for V and 1 base for J; bases not matched to a gene: 6. The CDR3 nucleotides read TGTGCCAGTAGTATAGGGAGGGTAGCGGGGAACACCGGGGAGCTGTTTTTT. Protein: CASSIGRVAGNTGELFF.

The chain couples TRBV6-5 to TRBJ1-4; 8 bases align to TRBD1. J lost 13 bases, V lost 4 bases, and 11 bases had no gene match. The CDR3 runs 14 residues. Germline CDR1 is MNHEY and CDR2 is SVGAGI. The CDR3 nucleotides read TGTGCCAGCAGTTTCCAACGGGACAGGACTTTACTGTTTTTT. Residues: CASSFQRDRTLLFF.

The rearrangement links TRBV5-6 to TRBJ2-3, with 8 bases aligning to TRBD2. Germline assignment: CDR1 SGHDT and CDR2 YYEEEE. The CDR3 is made up of 17 amino acids. V shed 0 bases, J shed 3 bases, and the junction held 9 bases outside the gene matches. The CDR3 here is CASSLVGLERGTDTQYF. DNA for the CDR3: TGTGCCAGCAGCTTGGTGGGACTAGAGAGGGGTACAGATACGCAGTATTTT.

This clone appeared once. The chain employs TRBV11-2 and TRBJ2-3; 10 bases line up with TRBD2. Germline loops: CDR1 SGHAT, CDR2 FQNNGV. There are 14 residues in the CDR3. V lost 10 bases to trimming and J lost 3 bases; unmatched junction nucleotides: 7. The CDR3 loop reads CATSLAGGTDTQYF. CDR3 coding DNA: TGTGCCACCTCCTTAGCGGGAGGTACAGATACGCAGTATTTT.